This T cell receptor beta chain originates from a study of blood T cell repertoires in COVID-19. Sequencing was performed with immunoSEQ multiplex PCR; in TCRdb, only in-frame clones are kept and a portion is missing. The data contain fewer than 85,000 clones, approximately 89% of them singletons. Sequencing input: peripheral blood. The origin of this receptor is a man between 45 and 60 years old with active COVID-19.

CDR3 sequence: CASSYSFRGGNQPQHF. The CDR3 nucleotides read TGTGCCAGCAGTTACTCGTTCAGGGGAGGCAATCAGCCCCAGCATTTT. This sequence joins TRBV6-2 or TRBV6-3 and TRBJ1-5, with a possible D match to TRBD1 (6 bases). This CDR3 region has 16 residues. Trimming removed 0 bases from V and 2 bases from J, with 11 bases in between. Per the germline V gene, CDR1 is MNHEY and CDR2 is SVGEGT.